These 8 T cell receptor beta chains share one sample of origin, sequenced in a study of T cells after somatic rescue of genetic block. Profiling relied on immunoSEQ multiplex PCR, and the TCRdb table lists in-frame clones only, not all of them. The sample includes 110,000 or so clones, over 80% of them seen just once. The sample comprised peripheral blood mononuclear cells (PBMCs). These receptors came from a young woman.

J is TRBJ1-3 and V is TRBV30, with 8 bases that match TRBD1. After removal of 2 bases from V and 3 bases from J, the junction contained 9 bases not matched to a gene. Looked up from germline, CDR1 is GTSNPN and CDR2 is SVGIG (reference sequence). The CDR3 has 16 residues. The CDR3 DNA sequence: TGTGCCTGGAGTCTATATCGGACAGGGCTTGGAAACACCATATATTTT. Translating gives CAWSLYRTGLGNTIYF.

This chain connects TRBV7-3 to TRBJ1-2; 8 nucleotides agree with TRBD1. The ends lost 1 base at V and 8 bases at J; junction bases unmatched: 9. Germline V gives CDR1 SGHTA, CDR2 FQGTGA. The CDR3 runs to 15 residues. The chain's CDR3 is CASSLSQGALGGYTF. DNA of the CDR3: TGTGCCAGCAGCTTAAGTCAGGGGGCGTTAGGCGGCTACACCTTC.

The chain carries TRBV19 and TRBJ2-7; D possibly corresponds to TRBD1 (5 bases). This CDR3 has 12 residues. Per the germline V gene, CDR1 is LNHDA and CDR2 is SQIVND (reference sequence). Trimming shortened V by 8 bases and J by 3 bases, and 11 bases separated the two germline ends. The CDR3 sequence: CASSQVGYEQYF. For the CDR3, the DNA is TGTGCCAGTTCACAGGTCGGCTACGAGCAGTACTTC.

The chain combines TRBV19 with TRBJ2-1; a possible D gene is TRBD1 (6 bases). CDR1 and CDR2 (germline): LNHDA, SQIVND (reference sequence). This CDR3 region has 14 residues. V gave up 6 bases and J gave up 5 bases, with 14 bases separating them. For the CDR3, the DNA is TGTGCCAGTAGCCCTCGACAGGAACACAATGAGCAGTTCTTC. Translated: CASSPRQEHNEQFF.

This chain connects TRBV5-1 to TRBJ2-7, with D uncertain. V was shortened by 1 base and J by 0 bases, with 17 bases between the two germline ends. Germline V CDR1 and CDR2: SGHRS, YFSETQ. The CDR3 length is 17 residues. The CDR3: CASSLKQLISDSYEQYF. The CDR3 DNA is TGCGCCAGCAGCTTGAAACAGCTTATTTCCGACTCCTACGAGCAGTACTTC.

The V gene is TRBV2, the J gene TRBJ1-2; D remains ambiguous. This CDR3 is built from 12 residues. Germline V lookup: CDR1 SNHLY, CDR2 FYNNEI. Between the trimmed V and J ends, which lost 4 bases and 4 bases, there was a span of 7 bases. The chain's CDR3 is CASSGTVYGYTF. DNA for the CDR3: TGTGCCAGCAGTGGAACGGTCTATGGCTACACCTTC.

The chain recombines TRBV19 with TRBJ2-7; TRBD1 agrees at 9 bases. The CDR3 contains 15 residues. Per germline, CDR1 LNHDA and CDR2 SQIVND (reference sequence). The J segment lost 5 bases and the V segment lost 3 bases, leaving 8 bases of the junction unmatched. CDR3 sequence reads: CASSILRDRVHEQYF. CDR3 in DNA: TGTGCCAGTAGTATCCTCCGGGACAGGGTCCACGAGCAGTACTTC.

J is TRBJ1-1 and V is TRBV5-1, with 7 bases fitting TRBD1. Trimming cost V 2 bases and J 4 bases; bases outside gene matches: 5. CDR1 is SGHRS and CDR2 is YFSETQ in the germline V gene. CDR3 length: 14 amino acids. CDR3: CASSLRGRGTEAFF. DNA for the CDR3: TGCGCCAGCAGCTTAAGGGGGCGCGGCACTGAAGCTTTCTTT. Based on the CDR3 plus reference TRBV5-1 and TRBJ1-1, the full variable domain is KAGVTQTPRYLIKTRGQQVTLSCSPISGHRSVSWYQQTPGQGLQFLFEYFSETQRNKGNFPGRFSGRQFSNSRSEMNVSTLELGDSALYLCASSLRGRGTEAFFGQGTRLTVV.